Following are 23 T cell receptor beta chains from one sample sequenced in a study of cytomegalovirus exposure and HLA in healthy donors. Assay: immunoSEQ multiplex PCR; the TCRdb copy retains only in-frame clones and omits some. The sample has roughly 180,000 clones; 84% are singletons. Specimen: PBMCs. Receptors were obtained from a man younger than 30 in good health and CMV-seropositive.

The rearrangement links TRBV5-1 to TRBJ2-2, with D unresolved. The CDR3 spans 16 residues. Germline assignment: CDR1 SGHRS and CDR2 YFSETQ. The germline V and J ends were trimmed by 4 bases and 4 bases, with 17 bases remaining between them. The CDR3 is CASSPPVAESTGELFF. The CDR3 nucleotides are TGCGCCAGCAGCCCGCCGGTGGCGGAGAGCACCGGGGAGCTGTTTTTT.

This chain links TRBV4-1 with TRBJ2-7; TRBD1 matches at 7 bases. J was trimmed by 3 bases and V by 4 bases; bases with no gene match: 9. Looked up from germline, CDR1 is MGHRA and CDR2 is YSYEKL. This CDR3 has 15 residues. The CDR3 here is CASSPAIRGFYEQYF. The CDR3 coding sequence is TGCGCCAGCAGCCCGGCGATCAGGGGGTTCTACGAGCAGTACTTC.

The gene calls are TRBV27 and TRBJ2-7; TRBD1 is a possible D gene (5 bases). Looked up from germline, CDR1 is MNHEY and CDR2 is SMNVEV (reference sequence). The CDR3 sequence is 13 residues long. Trimming took off 4 bases at V and 11 bases at J, with 18 bases between the two ends. The CDR3 nucleotides read TGTGCCAGCAGTTCAGGGATGGGAAACACTGAGTACTTC. Translating gives CASSSGMGNTEYF.

The V call is TRBV9, the J call TRBJ1-2; 7 bases agree with TRBD1. V lost 0 bases, J lost 4 bases, and 3 bases stayed unmatched. CDR3 length equals 14 residues. The germline gives CDR1 SGDLS, CDR2 YYNGEE. CDR3 in amino acids: CASSVDQGVYGYTF. The CDR3 bases are TGTGCCAGCAGCGTAGATCAGGGGGTCTATGGCTACACCTTC.

This chain joins TRBV28 and TRBJ1-3, with D possibly being TRBD1 (6 bases). The CDR3 consists of 16 residues. V lost 7 bases and J 2 bases, leaving 18 bases between the germline ends. The germline V gene encodes CDR1 MDHEN and CDR2 SYDVKM. In nucleotides, the CDR3 is TGTGCCAGCACCACCGCAGGGGAAAGCACTGGAAACACCATATATTTT. The encoded protein is CASTTAGESTGNTIYF.

The chain is built from TRBV5-1 and TRBJ2-3; TRBD1 agrees at 7 bases. This CDR3 spans 16 amino acids. Trimming at V came to 4 bases and at J to 2 bases, leaving 10 bases not matched to a gene. Germline loops: CDR1 SGHRS, CDR2 YFSETQ. The CDR3 loop is CASSDPTGLSTDTQYF. Here the CDR3 DNA reads TGCGCCAGCAGCGATCCGACAGGGTTGTCCACAGATACGCAGTATTTT.

V usage is TRBV4-1 and J usage is TRBJ2-5; 13 bases fit TRBD2. CDR1 is MGHRA and CDR2 is YSYEKL in the germline V gene. J was trimmed by 2 bases and V by 5 bases; bases with no gene match: 5. There are 16 residues in the CDR3. The CDR3 DNA follows: TGCGCCAGCAGCGGACTAGCGGGAGCCTTACAAGAGACCCAGTACTTC. This codes for CASSGLAGALQETQYF.

The chain carries TRBV27 and TRBJ1-5, with D uncertain. The CDR3 covers 12 residues. Germline assignment: CDR1 MNHEY and CDR2 SMNVEV (reference sequence). V was clipped by 9 bases and J by 4 bases, with 10 bases between them. The CDR3 is CARELTNQPQHF. The CDR3 nucleotides are TGTGCCAGGGAGCTTACGAATCAGCCCCAGCATTTT.

This chain's CDR3 is CATSVSLSGSSHEQFF. The DNA for the CDR3 is TGTGCCACCAGCGTCAGCCTCTCCGGGAGCAGTCATGAGCAGTTCTTC. The J gene is TRBJ2-1, the V gene TRBV15, with D possibly matching TRBD2 (6 bases). The CDR3 covers 16 residues. V was clipped by 5 bases and J by 8 bases, with 22 bases between them. From germline, CDR1 is LNHNV and CDR2 YYDKDF (reference sequence).

About this clone itself: This CDR3 is also generated by other DNA sequences in the sample. CDR3 residues: CASSYQTRGGEQFF. For the CDR3, the DNA is TGTGCCAGCAGTTATCAAACTAGGGGGGGTGAGCAGTTCTTC. This chain links TRBV6-6 with TRBJ2-1, with D possibly matching TRBD2 (7 bases). Germline CDR1 and CDR2: MNHNY and SVGAGI (reference sequence). Trimming removed 3 bases at V and 9 bases at J, with 15 bases between. The CDR3 spans 14 residues.

The chain links TRBV5-1 to TRBJ2-2, with TRBD2 matching over 11 bases. CDR1 is SGHRS and CDR2 is YFSETQ in the germline V gene. The CDR3 extends over 17 amino acids. Losses at the gene ends were 0 bases for V and 4 bases for J; bases not matched to a gene: 5. The chain's CDR3 is CASSLETSGRSTGELFF. The DNA of the CDR3 is TGCGCCAGCAGCTTGGAAACTAGCGGGAGAAGCACCGGGGAGCTGTTTTTT.

The V and J genes are TRBV28 and TRBJ2-7, with a tentative D call TRBD2 (6 bases). The CDR3 spans 14 residues. Trimming left V 6 bases short and J 0 bases short, with 12 bases between. Germline V lookup: CDR1 MDHEN, CDR2 SYDVKM. Written as DNA, the CDR3 is TGTGCCAGCAGGGCTGCCGGGAGCTCCTACGAGCAGTACTTC. It codes for CASRAAGSSYEQYF.

The chain recombines TRBV9 with TRBJ2-3; TRBD1 aligns across 9 bases. The CDR3 loop spans 16 amino acids. Germline lookup yields CDR1 SGDLS and CDR2 YYNGEE. The J segment lost 3 bases and the V segment lost 3 bases, leaving 8 bases of the junction unmatched. CDR3 in amino acids: CASSATGQGRTDTQYF. The CDR3 coding sequence is TGTGCCAGCAGCGCTACGGGACAGGGCAGGACAGATACGCAGTATTTT.

This clone occurred a few times. The V gene is TRBV9, the J gene TRBJ2-5, with TRBD2 identical over 7 bases. This CDR3 has 16 residues. V was pared by 4 bases and J by 1 base, with 10 bases of the junction left unmatched. CDR1 is SGDLS, CDR2 YYNGEE, per germline. The CDR3 DNA sequence: TGTGCCAGCAGCCCTCGGGGTAGCGGGTCCCAAGAGACCCAGTACTTC. Translating gives CASSPRGSGSQETQYF.

J is TRBJ2-3 and V is TRBV4-2; 8 nucleotides match TRBD1. The V gene's germline CDR1 is LGHNA and CDR2 YNFKEQ. With V trimmed by 1 base and J by 1 base, 4 bases remained unmatched. The CDR3 extends over 16 amino acids. CDR3 DNA sequence: TGTGCCAGCAGCCAAGCGTCGGGACAGGGCACAGATACGCAGTATTTT. It translates to CASSQASGQGTDTQYF.

The chain joins TRBV27 to TRBJ2-7; D is possibly TRBD1 (6 bases). The V gene's germline CDR1 is MNHEY and CDR2 SMNVEV (reference sequence). The CDR3 contains 15 residues. With 5 bases removed from V and 4 bases from J, the gap between germline ends came to 18 bases. CDR3 bases: TGTGCCAGCAGTCTGTCACAGGGACCGCAGTACGAGCAGTACTTC. It specifies CASSLSQGPQYEQYF.

The chain is built from TRBV5-4 and TRBJ2-1; the D is unclear. Trimming removed 3 bases from V and 3 bases from J, with 13 bases in between. Looked up from germline, CDR1 is SGHNT and CDR2 is YYREEE (reference sequence). The CDR3 length is 15 residues. The CDR3 DNA reads as TGTGCCAGCAGCTCCCTTGCCCGAGGCTACAATGAGCAGTTCTTC. Translated: CASSSLARGYNEQFF. Full variable domain (remainder filled in from reference TRBV5-4 and TRBJ2-1): ETGVTQSPTHLIKTRGQQVTLRCSSQSGHNTVSWYQQALGQGPQFIFQYYREEENGRGNFPPRFSGLQFPNYSSELNVNALELDDSALYLCASSSLARGYNEQFFGPGTRLTVL.

This chain links TRBV30 with TRBJ2-5, with 7 nucleotides matching TRBD2. This CDR3 comprises 13 residues. Losses at the gene ends were 1 base for V and 11 bases for J; bases not matched to a gene: 10. CDR1 is GTSNPN and CDR2 is SVGIG in the germline V gene (reference sequence). The CDR3 DNA reads as TGTGCCTGGAGTGCCCAAAGCGGGAATGAGCAGTACTTC. Translation: CAWSAQSGNEQYF.

This CDR3 is CASTGQGRGGELFF. Written as DNA, the CDR3 is TGTGCCAGTACGGGACAGGGCAGGGGCGGGGAGCTGTTTTTT. The chain links TRBV19 to TRBJ2-2; TRBD1 aligns across 9 bases. After removal of 7 bases from V and 7 bases from J, the junction contained 7 bases not matched to a gene. Germline V gives CDR1 LNHDA, CDR2 SQIVND (reference sequence). The CDR3 runs 14 residues.

Only a few counts were recorded for this clone. The rearrangement joins TRBV7-9 to TRBJ2-7; 7 nucleotides align to TRBD1. The V gene end was trimmed by 4 bases and the J gene end by 8 bases; junction bases not matched to a gene: 5. The CDR3 covers 12 residues. CDR1 and CDR2 from the germline V gene are SEHNR and FQNEAQ (reference sequence). CDR3 sequence (DNA): TGTGCCAGCAGCTCCAAACAGGGGAAGCAGTACTTC. This gives the protein CASSSKQGKQYF. Based on the CDR3 plus reference TRBV7-9 and TRBJ2-7, the full variable domain is DTGVSQNPRHKITKRGQNVTFRCDPISEHNRLYWYRQTLGQGPEFLTYFQNEAQLEKSRLLSDRFSAERPKGSFSTLEIQRTEQGDSAMYLCASSSKQGKQYFGPGTRLTVT.

This rearrangement joins TRBV16 to TRBJ1-2; D is ambiguous. V shed 0 bases and J shed 2 bases, with 7 bases lying between them. Per the germline V gene, CDR1 is KGHSY and CDR2 is FQNENV. CDR3 size: 14 residues. CDR3 amino acids: CASSQSGGNYGYTF. The DNA for the CDR3 is TGTGCCAGCAGCCAATCTGGCGGGAACTATGGCTACACCTTC.

The V call is TRBV19, the J call TRBJ2-7; D not resolved. Deletions cut 3 bases from V and 7 bases from J, with 13 bases between. The CDR3 has 13 amino acids. Per the germline V gene, CDR1 is LNHDA and CDR2 is SQIVND (reference sequence). The CDR3 sequence is CASSMLPGWEQYF. The CDR3 coding sequence is TGTGCCAGTAGTATGTTGCCTGGCTGGGAGCAGTACTTC.

The chain has TRBV28 and TRBJ2-7, with a weak D call TRBD1 (6 bases). V was trimmed by 1 base and J by 4 bases, leaving 14 bases between them. CDR1 is MDHEN, CDR2 SYDVKM, per germline. The CDR3 is 15 amino acids. The CDR3 reads CASSLYTGPSYEQYF. The CDR3 DNA follows: TGTGCCAGCAGTTTATATACAGGGCCTTCATACGAGCAGTACTTC.